This T cell receptor beta chain came from a study of blood T cell repertoires in COVID-19. Study at large: From the United States, Italy and Spain came samples of acute and convalescent COVID-19. Sample material is recorded as cDNA or gDNA derived from T cells, B-cell-depleted T cells, or PBMCs.

Per the authors' pipeline: Researchers report that nucleated cell counts were estimated from reference gene primer amplification. Sequencing was performed with immunoSEQ multiplex PCR; in TCRdb, only in-frame clones are kept and a portion is missing. The V and J calls and clone size are taken from that table; D and trimming were inferred from the DNA. The table records about 110,000 clones, about 86% of them present only once. The V gene lost 1 base and the J gene lost 1 base, with 10 bases spanning the gap. The CDR3 is 16 amino acids. Germline CDR1 and CDR2: KGHSH and LQKENI. V gene TRBV18 combines with J gene TRBJ2-2; the D gene is possibly TRBD2 (5 bases). The sequence was collected from a woman in her fifties or sixties with active or convalescent COVID-19. Material: peripheral blood. The CDR3 DNA reads TGTGCCAGCTCACCACGGAGCGGAGTGAACACCGGGGAGCTGTTTTTT. It codes for CASSPRSGVNTGELFF.